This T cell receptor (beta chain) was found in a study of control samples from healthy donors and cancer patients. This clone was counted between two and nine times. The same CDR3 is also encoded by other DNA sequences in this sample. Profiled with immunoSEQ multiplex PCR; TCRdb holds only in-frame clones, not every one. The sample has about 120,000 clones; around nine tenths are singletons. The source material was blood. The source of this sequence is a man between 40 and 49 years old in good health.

CDR3 sequence reads: CASSRDRKNTEAFF. DNA for the CDR3: TGTGCCAGCTCACGCGACAGGAAGAACACTGAAGCTTTCTTT. The chain links TRBV18 to TRBJ1-1; D is perhaps TRBD1 (6 bases). The length of the CDR3 is 14 residues. The germline CDR1 and CDR2 sequences are KGHSH and LQKENI. Between the trimmed V and J ends, which lost 4 bases and 1 base, there was a span of 10 bases. Filled out from reference TRBV18 and TRBJ1-1, the complete variable domain reads NAGVMQNPRHLVRRRGQEARLRCSPMKGHSHVYWYRQLPEEGLKFMVYLQKENIIDESGMPKERFSAEFPKEGPSILRIQQVVRGDSAAYFCASSRDRKNTEAFFGQGTRLTVV.